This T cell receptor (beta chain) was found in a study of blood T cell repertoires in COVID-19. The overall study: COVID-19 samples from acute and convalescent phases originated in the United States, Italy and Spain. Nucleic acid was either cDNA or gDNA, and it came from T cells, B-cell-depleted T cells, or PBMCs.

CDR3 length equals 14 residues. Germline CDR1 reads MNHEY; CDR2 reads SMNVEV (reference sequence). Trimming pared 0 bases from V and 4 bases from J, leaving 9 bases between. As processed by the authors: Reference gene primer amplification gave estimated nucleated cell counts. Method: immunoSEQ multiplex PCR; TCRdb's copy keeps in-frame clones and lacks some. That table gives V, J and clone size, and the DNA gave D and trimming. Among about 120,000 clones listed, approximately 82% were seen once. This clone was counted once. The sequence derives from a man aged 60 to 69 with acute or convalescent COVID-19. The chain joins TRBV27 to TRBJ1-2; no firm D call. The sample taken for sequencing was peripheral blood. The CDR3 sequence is CASSLSRGFYGYTF. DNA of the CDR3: TGTGCCAGCAGTTTATCGCGGGGATTCTATGGCTACACCTTC.